This is a list of T cell receptor beta chains from one sample in a study of cytomegalovirus exposure and HLA in healthy donors. Produced via immunoSEQ multiplex PCR; TCRdb's table is partial and in-frame only. Of around 250,000 clones listed, 90% are singletons. Material: PBMCs. The receptors stem from a woman under 30 in good health and CMV-seronegative. Both conserved end residues are part of each CDR3. The order of the fields is clone size, J gene, D gene, V gene, CDR3 DNA, CDR3 protein. A D gene is named only where the DNA matches it firmly. Clone sizes are given selectively: once, few, many, or a class where the clone is expanded.

- | TRBJ2-1 | TRBD2 | TRBV4-3 | TGCGCCAGCAGCCAAGTGGCTAGCGGATTTGGCAATGAGCAGTTCTTC | CASSQVASGFGNEQFF
- | TRBJ1-2 | - | TRBV9 | TGTGCCAGCAGCGTAGGCGGTTATGGCTACACCTTC | CASSVGGYGYTF
- | TRBJ1-5 | - | TRBV19 | TGTGCCAGTAGTATAGTGGCAGATAGCAATCAGCCCCAGCATTTT | CASSIVADSNQPQHF
- | TRBJ2-3 | TRBD2 | TRBV9 | TGTGCCAGCAGCCCCCGGACTAGCGGGGGAGATACGCAGTATTTT | CASSPRTSGGDTQYF
once | TRBJ2-3 | - | TRBV4-1 | TGCGCCAGCAGCCAGGGCACCACAGATACGCAGTATTTT | CASSQGTTDTQYF
- | TRBJ2-1 | TRBD1 | TRBV7-3 | TGTGCCAGCAGCTCAAGACAGGGTGGTCACGATGAGCAGTTCTTC | CASSSRQGGHDEQFF
- | TRBJ2-7 | TRBD1 | TRBV4-1 | TGCGCCAGCAAGGGACAGGGGGCGTTTAGCGAGCAGTACTTC | CASKGQGAFSEQYF
- | TRBJ1-6 | TRBD1 | TRBV9 | TGTGCCAGCAGCGCCAATCGGACAGGCCTCAATTCACCCCTCCACTTT | CASSANRTGLNSPLHF
- | TRBJ2-5 | TRBD2 | TRBV4-3 | TGCGCCAGCAGCCAACGGTTGGGGGGGCAAGAGACCCAGTACTTC | CASSQRLGGQETQYF
- | TRBJ1-1 | TRBD1 | TRBV10-3 | TGTGCCAGCTCCCTAGAGGCAGGGGGTGGGACTGAAGCTTTCTTT | CASSLEAGGGTEAFF
- | TRBJ1-5 | - | TRBV4-1 | TGCGCCAGCAGCCTGAGACGGGTGAACAATCAGCCCCAGCATTTT | CASSLRRVNNQPQHF
- | TRBJ1-1 | TRBD1 | TRBV19 | TGTGCCAGTAGTATCCCCCCTGGACAGGTAAACACTGAAGCTTTCTTT | CASSIPPGQVNTEAFF
- | TRBJ2-7 | - | TRBV6-5 | TGTGCCAGCAGCAACGACCGCGGGTCCTACGAGCAGTACTTC | CASSNDRGSYEQYF
once | TRBJ2-2 | - | TRBV15 | TGTGCCACCAGCAGTGGGGACATCTCGAACACCGGGGAGCTGTTTTTT | CATSSGDISNTGELFF
- | TRBJ1-1 | - | TRBV6-6 | TGTGCCAGCAGTTACATTTCAAGGGGTGAAGCTTTCTTT | CASSYISRGEAFF
- | TRBJ2-5 | - | TRBV4-3 | TGCGCCAGCAGCCAAGATTTTAGCGAACAAGAGACCCAGTACTTC | CASSQDFSEQETQYF
- | TRBJ2-5 | TRBD2 | TRBV2 | TGTGCCAGCAGTGAAGAACTAGCGGGGGGGCTTGAGACCCAGTACTTC | CASSEELAGGLETQYF
- | TRBJ2-3 | TRBD2 | TRBV4-3 | TGCGCCAGCAGCCTCGGACTAGCGGAGGCAGATACGCAGTATTTT | CASSLGLAEADTQYF